These 20 T cell receptor beta chains share one sample of origin, sequenced in a study of Ad26.COV2.S vaccination and SARS-CoV-2 variants. Noted treatment: some 19 received Ad26.COV2.S at low or high dose, single or two shots; 5 received placebo; per-sample allocation not given. Sample collection was performed on day 63 after the first vaccine or placebo injection. Generated by immunoSEQ multiplex PCR, the TCRdb table keeps only in-frame clones and is missing some. This sample carries over 400,000 clones, approximately 89% of them seen once, and the ten largest clones take 2.5%. This specimen consisted of peripheral blood, obtained in a trial of Ad26.COV2.S vaccine versus placebo. The receptor source for this set is a person between 18 and 65 years old who received the Ad26.COV2.S COVID-19 vaccine or a placebo.

The chain uses TRBV18 and TRBJ2-1, with a tentative D call TRBD2 (7 bases). Per the germline V gene, CDR1 is KGHSH and CDR2 is LQKENI. The CDR3 spans 17 residues. V gave up 3 bases and J gave up 7 bases, with 22 bases separating them. The CDR3 here is CASSPQGRLAPKNEQFF. The CDR3 DNA reads as TGTGCCAGCTCACCTCAGGGGCGACTAGCCCCCAAGAATGAGCAGTTCTTC. The full variable domain, in which reference TRBV18 and TRBJ2-1 provide the parts outside the CDR3, is NAGVMQNPRHLVRRRGQEARLRCSPMKGHSHVYWYRQLPEEGLKFMVYLQKENIIDESGMPKERFSAEFPKEGPSILRIQQVVRGDSAAYFCASSPQGRLAPKNEQFFGPGTRLTVL.

This rearrangement joins TRBV29-1 to TRBJ2-3; D possibly matches TRBD1 or TRBD2 (6 bases each). The CDR3 length is 17 residues. Germline-derived CDR1 and CDR2 are SQVTM and ANQGSEA. V was cut by 4 bases and J by 3 bases, with 23 bases left in between. The DNA for the CDR3 is TGCAGCGTTGGCGGACCCGGGGTCAGGGGAGGAACAGATACGCAGTATTTT. Encoded protein: CSVGGPGVRGGTDTQYF.

The genes are TRBV6-5 and TRBJ2-1; 7 bases are a match to TRBD1. The CDR3 sequence is 12 residues long. Germline V gene sequence: CDR1 MNHEY, CDR2 SVGAGI. The V segment lost 8 bases and the J segment 9 bases; nucleotides outside the gene matches: 7. CDR3 sequence (DNA): TGTGCCAGCCACCAAGAGGGGGCTGAGCAGTTCTTC. Its translation: CASHQEGAEQFF.

This sequence joins TRBV5-4 and TRBJ1-2; no clear D gene. The germline V gene encodes CDR1 SGHNT and CDR2 YYREEE (reference sequence). V was pared by 4 bases and J by 8 bases, with 18 bases between. The CDR3 has 14 amino acids. CDR3 nucleotides: TGTGCCAGCAGCGGCTCGCACAACGGGAGAGGCTACACCTTC. This gives the protein CASSGSHNGRGYTF.

The V gene is TRBV29-1, the J gene TRBJ2-3; TRBD2 matches 7 bases. V trimming: 4 bases; J trimming: 0 bases; junction bases outside the gene matches: 4. The germline CDR1 and CDR2 sequences are SQVTM and ANQGSEA. This CDR3 contains 14 residues. The DNA for the CDR3 is TGCAGCGTTGTTAATAGCGGGAGCACAGATACGCAGTATTTT. As protein: CSVVNSGSTDTQYF.

The genes are TRBV29-1 and TRBJ2-3, with D perhaps assigned TRBD1 or TRBD2 (5 bases each). The CDR3 totals 12 residues. Germline V gene lookup returns CDR1 SQVTM and CDR2 ANQGSEA. V lost 3 bases, J lost 4 bases, and 8 bases lay in between. The CDR3 DNA reads as TGCAGCGTTGACAGGGACGCAGATACGCAGTATTTT. It is translated as CSVDRDADTQYF.

This clone was seen more than once but under ten times. The chain recombines TRBV5-1 with TRBJ2-3, with 9 nucleotides matching TRBD1. With V trimmed by 4 bases and J by 8 bases, 8 bases remained unmatched. CDR3 length: 14 amino acids. Per germline, CDR1 SGHRS and CDR2 YFSETQ. The DNA for the CDR3 is TGCGCCAGCAGCCAGGGACAGGGAGAGGGTACGCAGTATTTT. Its translation is CASSQGQGEGTQYF.

The chain employs TRBV5-6 and TRBJ2-7; 7 bases are shared with TRBD1. Unmatched junction bases numbered 3, after V lost 2 bases and J lost 4 bases. The CDR3 loop spans 13 amino acids. From germline, CDR1 is SGHDT and CDR2 YYEEEE. DNA for the CDR3: TGTGCCAGCAGCTTCGACAGGGTGTACGAGCAGTACTTC. Translating gives CASSFDRVYEQYF.

This clone was detected once. The V gene is TRBV27, the J gene TRBJ2-1; D not resolved. The CDR3 contains 15 residues. Germline V gene data show CDR1 as MNHEY and CDR2 as SMNVEV (reference sequence). Trimming left V 5 bases short and J 5 bases short, with 16 bases between. DNA of the CDR3: TGTGCCAGCAGTCCGGGCAAACTCCTAAACAATGAGCAGTTCTTC. Encoded protein: CASSPGKLLNNEQFF.

This clone was picked up a small number of times. The genes are TRBV5-4 and TRBJ1-4; TRBD1 matches 7 bases. The trim removed 0 bases at V and 7 bases at J, leaving 3 bases unmatched. Germline values: CDR1 SGHNT, CDR2 YYREEE (reference sequence). The CDR3 sequence is 14 residues long. CDR3 sequence reads: CASSLDRGAEKLFF. In DNA, the CDR3 is TGTGCCAGCAGCTTGGACAGGGGAGCTGAAAAACTGTTTTTT.

The sample holds a few counts of this clone. The chain combines TRBV7-3 with TRBJ2-2; no reliable D call. Looked up from germline, CDR1 is SGHTA and CDR2 is FQGTGA. Trimming took off 6 bases at V and 4 bases at J, with 6 bases between the two ends. The CDR3 extends over 12 amino acids. CDR3: CASRFLTGELFF. DNA for the CDR3: TGTGCCAGCAGGTTTCTCACCGGGGAGCTGTTTTTT.

The chain combines TRBV5-1 with TRBJ2-7; D perhaps matches TRBD1 (5 bases). The CDR3 has 14 residues. With 0 bases removed from V and 9 bases from J, the gap between germline ends came to 16 bases. Germline CDR1 reads SGHRS; CDR2 reads YFSETQ. CDR3 DNA sequence: TGCGCCAGCAGCTTGGAGCCAGGGCCACCTTTGCAGTACTTC. This translates into CASSLEPGPPLQYF.

The V gene is TRBV24-1, the J gene TRBJ1-5, with TRBD1 identical over 10 bases. Losses at the gene ends were 7 bases for V and 1 base for J; bases not matched to a gene: 9. The CDR3 loop spans 17 amino acids. Germline V gives CDR1 KGHDR, CDR2 SFDVKD. The CDR3 sequence: CATSVGTGALSNQPQHF. The CDR3 DNA is TGTGCCACCAGCGTCGGGACAGGGGCTCTAAGCAATCAGCCCCAGCATTTT.

This rearrangement joins TRBV13 to TRBJ2-5; 7 bases are shared with TRBD2. The CDR3 spans 12 residues. After removal of 10 bases from V and 5 bases from J, the junction contained 7 bases not matched to a gene. The germline CDR1 and CDR2 sequences are PRHDT and FYEKMQ (reference sequence). This CDR3 reads CATKGLEETQYF. The CDR3 coding sequence is TGTGCCACAAAAGGACTAGAGGAGACCCAGTACTTC. Together with reference TRBV13 and TRBJ2-5, the CDR3 gives the full variable domain: AAGVIQSPRHLIKEKRETATLKCYPIPRHDTVYWYQQGPGQDPQFLISFYEKMQSDKGSIPDRFSAQQFSDYHSELNMSSLELGDSALYFCATKGLEETQYFGPGTRLLVL.

The gene calls are TRBV15 and TRBJ2-1; 10 bases agree with TRBD2. Germline V lookup: CDR1 LNHNV, CDR2 YYDKDF (reference sequence). V shed 9 bases, J shed 6 bases, and the junction held 8 bases outside the gene matches. The CDR3 loop spans 14 amino acids. In DNA form, the CDR3 reads TGTGCCACGAAGCGGGAGGGGGAGGTCAATGAGCAGTTCTTC. As protein: CATKREGEVNEQFF.

The V gene is TRBV3-1 (or the pseudogene TRBV3-2), the J gene TRBJ2-5; the D gene is possibly TRBD1 (5 bases). The CDR3 has 12 amino acids. CDR1 and CDR2 (germline): LGHDT, YNNKEL (reference sequence). Trimming left V 6 bases short and J 5 bases short, with 10 bases between. The CDR3 DNA sequence: TGTGCCAGCAGTCCTTCAGGGGAGACCCAGTACTTC. The encoded protein is CASSPSGETQYF.

V usage is TRBV4-2 and J usage is TRBJ2-3; either TRBD1 or TRBD2 may supply D (5 bases each). Trimming removed 8 bases at V and 6 bases at J, with 15 bases between. Germline CDR1 and CDR2: LGHNA and YNFKEQ. The CDR3 totals 13 residues. CDR3 in DNA: TGTGCCAGCGGACATATAGGGGAGGATACGCAGTATTTT. Amino acid sequence: CASGHIGEDTQYF.

The gene calls are TRBV9 and TRBJ2-3; 9 bases line up with TRBD1. CDR1 is SGDLS and CDR2 is YYNGEE in the germline V gene. The CDR3 is 17 amino acids. Unmatched junction bases numbered 11, after V lost 0 bases and J lost 6 bases. The CDR3 protein is CASSVGLAGQGSDTQYF. The CDR3 region has the DNA TGTGCCAGCAGCGTAGGCCTTGCTGGACAGGGGTCTGATACGCAGTATTTT.

V is TRBV2 and J is TRBJ1-2, with D unresolved. Trimming took 8 bases from V and 6 from J, leaving 16 bases between them. Germline V gives CDR1 SNHLY, CDR2 FYNNEI. This CDR3 spans 13 amino acids. As DNA, the CDR3 is TGTGCCAGCCGGGCGGGCCTTTGGGATGGCTACACCTTC. Encoded protein: CASRAGLWDGYTF.

V gene TRBV27 combines with J gene TRBJ1-5; no clear D. The V and J ends lost 8 bases and 4 bases respectively, with 9 bases between them. Germline CDR1 reads MNHEY; CDR2 reads SMNVEV (reference sequence). CDR3 length equals 12 residues. The CDR3 DNA follows: TGTGCCAGCCGCACTGGGAATCAGCCCCAGCATTTT. Translation gives CASRTGNQPQHF.